The T cell receptor (beta chain) described here comes from a study of cytomegalovirus exposure and HLA in healthy donors. The germline gives CDR1 MDHEN, CDR2 SYDVKM. The CDR3 has 13 residues. V was trimmed by 4 bases and J by 5 bases, leaving 11 bases between them. With 60 Vbeta and 13 Jbeta primers, the PCR was carried out. The protocol was immunoSEQ multiplex PCR, while the TCRdb copy is restricted to in-frame clones and leaves out a portion. The sample lists 120,000 to 150,000 clones; about three quarters were seen once. The gene calls are TRBV28 and TRBJ2-5, with D tentatively TRBD1 (5 bases). The TCR comes from a female donor in good health and CMV-seronegative. Input material: PBMCs. The CDR3 region is CASSSGHSETQYF. CDR3 DNA: TGTGCCAGCAGTTCCGGACACTCGGAGACCCAGTACTTC.